The source of this TCR beta chain is a study of shared clonotypes between healthy human individuals. Overall study: A couple of women and three men aged 18 to 49 made up the donors.

Overall study findings and caveats: Relative to their counterparts shared across all four donors, non-shared clonotypes exhibited diminished generation probabilities. A few donors had 4% to 6.5% of their naive CD4 clonotypes in common.

V lost 0 bases, J lost 5 bases, and 11 bases lay in between. Germline V lookup: CDR1 SGHKS, CDR2 YYEKEE (reference sequence). The CDR3 consists of 14 residues. Concerning this clone itself: Antigen: not known.

Produced via immunoSEQ multiplex PCR; TCRdb's table is partial and in-frame only. Among about 230,000 clones listed, over 50% were seen once. The sample was memory CD4+ T cells sorted from blood. As to subset: CD45RA-negative fraction. This clonotype was obtained from a man aged 25-45 years in good health. V gene TRBV5-5 combines with J gene TRBJ2-5, with D possibly called TRBD1 or TRBD2 (6 bases each). CDR3 nucleotide sequence: TGTGCCAGCAGCTTGGGACGGGGGCGTGAGACCCAGTACTTC. Translating it yields CASSLGRGRETQYF.